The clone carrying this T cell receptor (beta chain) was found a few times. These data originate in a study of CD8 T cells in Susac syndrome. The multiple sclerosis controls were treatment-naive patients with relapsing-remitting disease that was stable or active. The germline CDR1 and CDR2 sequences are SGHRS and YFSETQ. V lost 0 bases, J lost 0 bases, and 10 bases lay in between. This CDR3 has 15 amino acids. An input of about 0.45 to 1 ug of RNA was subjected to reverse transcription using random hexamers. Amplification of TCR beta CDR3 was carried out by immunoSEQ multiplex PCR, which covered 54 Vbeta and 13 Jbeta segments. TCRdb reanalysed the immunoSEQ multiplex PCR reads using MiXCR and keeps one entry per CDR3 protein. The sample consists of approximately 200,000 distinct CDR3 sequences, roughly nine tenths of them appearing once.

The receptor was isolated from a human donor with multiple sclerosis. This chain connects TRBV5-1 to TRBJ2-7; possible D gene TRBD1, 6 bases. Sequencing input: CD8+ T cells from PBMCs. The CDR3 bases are TGCGCCAGCAGCTTGGGACAGGCCCCCTCCTACGAGCAGTACTTC. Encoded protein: CASSLGQAPSYEQYF.